These 12 T cell receptor beta chains came from one sample sequenced in a study of cytomegalovirus exposure and HLA in healthy donors (dated by TCRdb to the late 2010s). The library was prepared using the immunoSEQ multiplex PCR assay. The multiplex PCR relied on a mix of 60 forward primers for TCR Vbeta segments and 13 reverse primers for TCR Jbeta segments. The immuneACCESS repertoire file appears here via TCRdb, limited to in-frame rearrangements. These files lack a portion of the clones; in checked studies, under half of the deficit traces to unresolved V genes, and the cause of the others is not known. The table for this sample lists 95,000 to 110,000 clones; 60% to 75% of them were counted only once. Around 7.8% of the sample is taken by the ten largest. Sequencing was carried out using PBMCs. The receptor source for this set is a man in his thirties or forties in good health and CMV-seronegative.

V is TRBV7-3 and J is TRBJ2-3; D perhaps matches TRBD2 (7 bases). Germline CDR1 and CDR2: SGHTA and FQGTGA. V shed 0 bases and J shed 4 bases, with 14 bases lying between them. The CDR3 has 16 residues. Here the CDR3 reads CASSLTGGGAADTQYF. The CDR3 DNA sequence: TGTGCCAGCAGCTTAACTGGTGGGGGGGCAGCAGATACGCAGTATTTT.

As concerns this clone: Different DNA sequences within this sample yield the same CDR3. The V gene is TRBV7-8, the J gene TRBJ2-5; 9 bases match TRBD2. Germline CDR1 and CDR2: SGHVS and FQNEAQ. The length of the CDR3 is 16 residues. V shed 7 bases and J 5 bases; nucleotides not matched to a gene: 14. CDR3: CASIPTLSGGPETQYF. As DNA, the CDR3 is TGTGCCAGCATCCCAACCCTTAGCGGGGGACCGGAGACCCAGTACTTC.

The gene calls are TRBV2 and TRBJ1-1; D not certain. The CDR3 is made up of 11 amino acids. The germline gives CDR1 SNHLY, CDR2 FYNNEI. V was cut by 9 bases and J by 3 bases, with 8 bases left in between. Here the CDR3 reads CASFYDTEAFF. DNA of the CDR3: TGTGCCAGTTTCTATGACACTGAAGCTTTCTTT.

CDR3 in DNA: TGTGCCACCAGCAGGGAGTTGGGCTCTGGAAACACCATATATTTT. Its protein product is CATSRELGSGNTIYF. The chain is built from TRBV15 and TRBJ1-3; D remains unclear. Between the trimmed V and J ends, which lost 3 bases and 0 bases, there was a span of 9 bases. Germline CDR1 reads LNHNV; CDR2 reads YYDKDF (reference sequence). The CDR3 extends over 15 amino acids.

The chain has TRBV6-1 and TRBJ1-6, with 8 bases matching TRBD1. Germline assignment: CDR1 MNHNS and CDR2 SASEGT. V shed 9 bases and J 9 bases; nucleotides not matched to a gene: 7. This CDR3 comprises 13 residues. Here the CDR3 DNA reads TGTGCCAGTAAGAGGACAGGGCTTTCACCCCTCCACTTT. Amino acid sequence: CASKRTGLSPLHF.

The rearrangement uses TRBV28 and TRBJ2-1; TRBD2 agrees at 7 bases. The germline V gene encodes CDR1 MDHEN and CDR2 SYDVKM. This CDR3 region has 14 residues. After removal of 3 bases from V and 3 bases from J, the junction contained 2 bases not matched to a gene. CDR3 protein: CASSLGGSYNEQFF. Here the CDR3 DNA reads TGTGCCAGCAGTTTGGGCGGGAGCTACAATGAGCAGTTCTTC.

In nucleotides, the CDR3 is TGTGCCAGCAGCGCGGACAGTTCAGGGGCCAAAAACATTCAGTACTTC. Residues: CASSADSSGAKNIQYF. This sequence joins TRBV9 and TRBJ2-4; D is perhaps TRBD1 (6 bases). Per the germline V gene, CDR1 is SGDLS and CDR2 is YYNGEE. V lost 3 bases and J lost 1, with 14 bases in between. CDR3 length: 16 amino acids.

The CDR3 reads CASSEPAYQTGRYNEQFF. CDR3 DNA: TGCGCCAGCAGTGAGCCCGCCTACCAGACAGGGAGGTACAATGAGCAGTTCTTC. V gene TRBV10-2 combines with J gene TRBJ2-1; D is possibly TRBD1 (7 bases). The CDR3 loop spans 18 amino acids. Germline V gives CDR1 WSHSY, CDR2 SAAADI. The germline V and J ends were trimmed by 2 bases and 4 bases, with 21 bases remaining between them.

CDR3 bases: TGTGCCACCGCAACGCGGCTTGGGGATACGCAGTATTTT. It yields the protein CATATRLGDTQYF. The chain couples TRBV19 to TRBJ2-3, with no clear D. There are 13 residues in the CDR3. Germline V CDR1 and CDR2: LNHDA, SQIVND (reference sequence). V lost 10 bases and J lost 6, with 17 bases in between.

This rearrangement joins TRBV5-1 to TRBJ2-7; 8 bases match TRBD2. J gave up 4 bases and V 5 bases, and 11 bases lay outside the gene matches. Germline CDR1 and CDR2: SGHRS and YFSETQ. The CDR3 length is 15 residues. This CDR3 reads CASRRTGTSLYEQYF. The CDR3 bases are TGCGCCAGCAGACGAACCGGGACTAGTCTTTACGAGCAGTACTTC.

The CDR3 protein is CASSLLLRRLAGVGGDEQYF. The CDR3 bases are TGTGCCAGCAGCTTGCTTCTTCGGCGACTAGCGGGAGTGGGGGGGGACGAGCAGTACTTC. The V gene is TRBV5-4, the J gene TRBJ2-7, with TRBD2 matching over 12 bases. The CDR3 is 20 amino acids. Germline assignment: CDR1 SGHNT and CDR2 YYREEE (reference sequence). V lost 1 base, J lost 5 bases, and 19 bases stayed unmatched.

The V call is TRBV7-9, the J call TRBJ1-2, with 7 bases lining up with TRBD1. This CDR3 is 13 amino acids long. Unmatched junction bases numbered 1, after V lost 0 bases and J lost 6 bases. Germline CDR1 SEHNR, CDR2 FQNEAQ (reference sequence). CDR3 sequence reads: CASSLAGGHGYTF. DNA of the CDR3: TGTGCCAGCAGCTTAGCAGGGGGCCATGGCTACACCTTC.